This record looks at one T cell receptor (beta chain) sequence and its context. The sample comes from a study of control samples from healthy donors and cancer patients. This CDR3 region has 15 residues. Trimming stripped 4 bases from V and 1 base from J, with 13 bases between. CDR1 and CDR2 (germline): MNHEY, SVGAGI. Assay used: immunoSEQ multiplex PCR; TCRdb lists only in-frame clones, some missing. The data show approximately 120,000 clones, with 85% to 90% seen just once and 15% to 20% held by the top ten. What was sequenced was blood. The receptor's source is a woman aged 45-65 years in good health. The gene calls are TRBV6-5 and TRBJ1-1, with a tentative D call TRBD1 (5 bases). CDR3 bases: TGTGCCAGCAGTTCGGGACTATTTGCGAACACTGAAGCTTTCTTT. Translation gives CASSSGLFANTEAFF.